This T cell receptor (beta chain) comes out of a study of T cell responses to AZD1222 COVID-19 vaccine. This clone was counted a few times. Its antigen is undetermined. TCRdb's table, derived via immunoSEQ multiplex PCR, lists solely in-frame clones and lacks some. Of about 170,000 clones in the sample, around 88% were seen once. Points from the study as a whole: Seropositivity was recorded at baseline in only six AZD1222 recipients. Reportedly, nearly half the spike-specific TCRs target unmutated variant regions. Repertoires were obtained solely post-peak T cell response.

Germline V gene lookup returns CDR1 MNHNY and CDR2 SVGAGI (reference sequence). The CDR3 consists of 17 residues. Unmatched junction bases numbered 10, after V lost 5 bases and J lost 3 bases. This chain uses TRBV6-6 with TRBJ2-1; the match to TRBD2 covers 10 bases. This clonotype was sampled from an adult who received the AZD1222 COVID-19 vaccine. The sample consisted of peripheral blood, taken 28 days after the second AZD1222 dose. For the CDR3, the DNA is TGTGCCAGCAGTCCTTTACTACTAGCGGGGCTCTACAATGAGCAGTTCTTC. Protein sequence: CASSPLLLAGLYNEQFF.